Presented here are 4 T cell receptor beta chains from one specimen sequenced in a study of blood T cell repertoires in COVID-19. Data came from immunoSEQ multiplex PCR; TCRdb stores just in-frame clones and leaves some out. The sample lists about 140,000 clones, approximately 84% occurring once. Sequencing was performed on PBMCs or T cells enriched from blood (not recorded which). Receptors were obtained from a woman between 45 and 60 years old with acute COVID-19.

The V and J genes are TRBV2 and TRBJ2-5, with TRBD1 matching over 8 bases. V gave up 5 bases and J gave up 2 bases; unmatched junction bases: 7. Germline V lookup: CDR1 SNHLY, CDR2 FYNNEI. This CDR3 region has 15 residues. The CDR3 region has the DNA TGTGCCAGCAGTAAGGACAGGGTAAAACAAGAGACCCAGTACTTC. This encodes CASSKDRVKQETQYF.

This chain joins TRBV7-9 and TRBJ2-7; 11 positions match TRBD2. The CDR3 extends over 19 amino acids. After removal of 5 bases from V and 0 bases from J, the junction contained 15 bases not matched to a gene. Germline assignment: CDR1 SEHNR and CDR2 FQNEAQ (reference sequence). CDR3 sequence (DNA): TGTGCCAGCAGCCCAAACGGGGATGCTAGCGGGAGGAGCTCCTACGAGCAGTACTTC. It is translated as CASSPNGDASGRSSYEQYF.

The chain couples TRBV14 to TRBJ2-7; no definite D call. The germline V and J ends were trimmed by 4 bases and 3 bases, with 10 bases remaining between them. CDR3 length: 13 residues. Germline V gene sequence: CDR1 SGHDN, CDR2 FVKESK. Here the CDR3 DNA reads TGTGCCAGCAGCCCCATTACTGGCTACGAGCAGTACTTC. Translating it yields CASSPITGYEQYF.

The CDR3 sequence: CASSEWSGGYTF. The CDR3 DNA follows: TGTGCCAGCAGTGAATGGAGCGGTGGCTACACCTTC. The V gene is TRBV6-1, the J gene TRBJ1-2; D call uncertain. Germline values: CDR1 MNHNS, CDR2 SASEGT. V lost 2 bases and J 7 bases, leaving 8 bases between the germline ends. CDR3 size: 12 residues.